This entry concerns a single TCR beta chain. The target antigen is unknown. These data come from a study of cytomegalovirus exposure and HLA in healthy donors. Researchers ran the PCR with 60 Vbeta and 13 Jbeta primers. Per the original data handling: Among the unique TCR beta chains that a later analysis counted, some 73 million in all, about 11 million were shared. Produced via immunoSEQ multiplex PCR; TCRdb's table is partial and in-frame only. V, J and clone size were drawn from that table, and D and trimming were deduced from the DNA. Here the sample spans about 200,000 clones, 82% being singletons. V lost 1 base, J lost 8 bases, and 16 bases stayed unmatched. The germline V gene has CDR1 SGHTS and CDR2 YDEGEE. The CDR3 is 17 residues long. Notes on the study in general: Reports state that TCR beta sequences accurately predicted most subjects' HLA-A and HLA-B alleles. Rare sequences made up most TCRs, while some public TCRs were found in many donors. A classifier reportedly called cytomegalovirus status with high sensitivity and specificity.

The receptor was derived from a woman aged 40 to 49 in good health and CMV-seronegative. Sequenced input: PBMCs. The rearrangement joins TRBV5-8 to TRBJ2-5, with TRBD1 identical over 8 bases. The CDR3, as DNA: TGTGCCAGCAGCTTGAACTTGATCGGACCGCAGGGGGCAACCCAGTACTTC. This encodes CASSLNLIGPQGATQYF.